The clone carrying this T cell receptor (beta chain) appeared a single time. Its antigen is currently unknown. The data were obtained in a study of T cell clones after liver transplantation. As for the study in general: Liver transplant recipients had immunosuppression withdrawal attempted within 2 years. HCV positivity affected three of eight recipients; the rest lacked autoimmune or viral indications. A pre-transplant mixed lymphocyte reaction with TCRbeta sequencing defined graft-donor-reactive clones followed in post-transplant blood.

Whole-study results and caveats: Circulating graft-donor-reactive CD4 TCRbeta sequences fell significantly post-transplant in 5 of 8 subjects.

TCRdb's copy holds only in-frame clones and misses some; the assay was immunoSEQ multiplex PCR. The profile shows roughly 51,000 clones, 65% to 80% of them singletons. This material consisted of CD4+ T cells from blood, taken roughly 55 months after liver transplant. The TCR was taken from a human patient who received a liver transplant. Some of the T cells may derive from the graft donor.

CDR3 DNA: TGTGCCAGCAGCCCGAAAGGCGTAGTGAGGGGGAGAGAGACCCAGTACTTC. This translates into CASSPKGVVRGRETQYF. The V gene is TRBV5-6, the J gene TRBJ2-5; the D gene is possibly TRBD1 (6 bases). The CDR3 runs 17 residues. The V end was cut by 4 bases, the J end by 4 bases, with 23 bases between. Germline CDR1 SGHDT, CDR2 YYEEEE.